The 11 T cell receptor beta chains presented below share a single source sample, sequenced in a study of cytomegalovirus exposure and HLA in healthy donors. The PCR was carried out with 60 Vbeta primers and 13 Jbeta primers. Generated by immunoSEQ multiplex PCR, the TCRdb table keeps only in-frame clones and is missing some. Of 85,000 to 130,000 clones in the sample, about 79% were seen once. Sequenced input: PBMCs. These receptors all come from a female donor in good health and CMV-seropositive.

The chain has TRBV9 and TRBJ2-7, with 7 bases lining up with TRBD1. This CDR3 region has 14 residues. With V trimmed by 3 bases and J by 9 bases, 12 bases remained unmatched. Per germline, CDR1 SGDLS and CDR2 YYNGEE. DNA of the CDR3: TGTGCCAGCAGCGCCTCGACCGACAGGGTGATGCAGTACTTC. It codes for CASSASTDRVMQYF.

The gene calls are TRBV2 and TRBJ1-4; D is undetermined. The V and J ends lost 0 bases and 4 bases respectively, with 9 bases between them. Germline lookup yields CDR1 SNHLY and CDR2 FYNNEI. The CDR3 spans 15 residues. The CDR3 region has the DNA TGTGCCAGCAGTGAAGCAAGACGGGATAATGAAAAACTGTTTTTT. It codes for CASSEARRDNEKLFF.

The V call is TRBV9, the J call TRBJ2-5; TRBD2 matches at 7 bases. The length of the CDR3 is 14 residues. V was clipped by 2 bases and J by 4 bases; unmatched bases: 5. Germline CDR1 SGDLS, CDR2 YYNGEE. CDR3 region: CASSVGGDGETQYF. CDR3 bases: TGTGCCAGCAGCGTGGGAGGGGATGGAGAGACCCAGTACTTC.

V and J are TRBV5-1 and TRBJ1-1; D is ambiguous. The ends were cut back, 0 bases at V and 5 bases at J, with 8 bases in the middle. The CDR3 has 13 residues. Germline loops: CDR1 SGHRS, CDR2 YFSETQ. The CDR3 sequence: CASSLDVRTEAFF. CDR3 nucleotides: TGCGCCAGCAGCTTGGATGTGCGGACTGAAGCTTTCTTT.

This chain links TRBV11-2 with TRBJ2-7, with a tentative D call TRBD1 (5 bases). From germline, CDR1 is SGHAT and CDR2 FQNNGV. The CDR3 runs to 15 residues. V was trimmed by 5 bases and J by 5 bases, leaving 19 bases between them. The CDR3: CASSPRQGTTNEQYF. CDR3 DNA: TGTGCCAGCAGCCCCCGGCAGGGTACAACCAACGAGCAGTACTTC.

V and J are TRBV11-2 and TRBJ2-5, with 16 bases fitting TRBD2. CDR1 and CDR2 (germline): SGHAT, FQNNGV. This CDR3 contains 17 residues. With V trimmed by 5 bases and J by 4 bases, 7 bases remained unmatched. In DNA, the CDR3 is TGTGCCAGCAGCCGAGGGACTAGCGGGGGGGCCTTAGAGACCCAGTACTTC. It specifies CASSRGTSGGALETQYF.

The CDR3 loop reads CASTTSLGYTDTQYF. The CDR3 DNA reads TGCGCCAGCACGACTAGCTTAGGGTACACAGATACGCAGTATTTT. This chain uses TRBV5-1 with TRBJ2-3; the match to TRBD2 covers 7 bases. V lost 6 bases, J lost 2 bases, and 9 bases stayed unmatched. This CDR3 is 15 amino acids long. Germline CDR1 and CDR2: SGHRS and YFSETQ.

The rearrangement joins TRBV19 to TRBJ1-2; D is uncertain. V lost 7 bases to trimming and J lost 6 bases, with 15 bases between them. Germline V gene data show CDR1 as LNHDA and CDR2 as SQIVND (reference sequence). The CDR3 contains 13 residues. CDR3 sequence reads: CASKPNREDGYTF. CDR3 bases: TGTGCCAGTAAGCCGAACCGGGAGGATGGCTACACCTTC.

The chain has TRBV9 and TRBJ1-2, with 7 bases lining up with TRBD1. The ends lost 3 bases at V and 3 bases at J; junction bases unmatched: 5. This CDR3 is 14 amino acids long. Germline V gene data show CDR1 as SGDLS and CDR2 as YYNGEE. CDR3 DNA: TGTGCCAGCAGCGCGACGGGGACAGACTATGGCTACACCTTC. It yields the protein CASSATGTDYGYTF.

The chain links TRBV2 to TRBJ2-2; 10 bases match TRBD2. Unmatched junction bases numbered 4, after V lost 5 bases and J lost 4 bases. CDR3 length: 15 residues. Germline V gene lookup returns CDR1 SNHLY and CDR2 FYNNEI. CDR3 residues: CASSNSGRVTGELFF. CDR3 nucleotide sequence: TGTGCCAGCAGTAACAGCGGGAGGGTCACCGGGGAGCTGTTTTTT.

CDR3 DNA sequence: TGTGCCAGCAGCTTGGAACGGGACAGGGGAGGAGAGACCCAGTACTTC. Translation: CASSLERDRGGETQYF. This chain uses TRBV5-4 with TRBJ2-5; TRBD1 agrees at 10 bases. From germline, CDR1 is SGHNT and CDR2 YYREEE (reference sequence). J gave up 4 bases and V 0 bases, and 6 bases lay outside the gene matches. The CDR3 length is 16 residues.